This entry features one T cell receptor beta chain sequence. The data derive from a study of OX40 agonist ivuxolimab in advanced cancers. For the study at large: At doses from 0.01 to 10 mg/kg, patients were given intravenous ivuxolimab every 2 weeks.

V lost 7 bases to trimming and J lost 7 bases; unmatched junction nucleotides: 7. CDR3 length: 13 amino acids. Germline lookup yields CDR1 MNHEY and CDR2 SMNVEV (reference sequence). Peripheral blood came from all dose cohorts at three timepoints. Using immunoSEQ multiplex PCR, the repertoire was profiled, and TCRdb retains in-frame clones only, with some absent. The data contain 100,000 to 130,000 clones, more than 85% of them singletons. The receptor was derived from an adult with an advanced solid tumor such as melanoma, head and neck, liver or kidney cancer. Source: CD4+ or CD8+ T cells sorted from blood, taken in a trial of the OX40 agonist ivuxolimab. The gene calls are TRBV27 and TRBJ2-5, with 9 nucleotides matching TRBD1. The DNA for the CDR3 is TGTGCCAGCAACTACAGGGGGCTAGGGACCCAGTACTTC. Residues: CASNYRGLGTQYF.